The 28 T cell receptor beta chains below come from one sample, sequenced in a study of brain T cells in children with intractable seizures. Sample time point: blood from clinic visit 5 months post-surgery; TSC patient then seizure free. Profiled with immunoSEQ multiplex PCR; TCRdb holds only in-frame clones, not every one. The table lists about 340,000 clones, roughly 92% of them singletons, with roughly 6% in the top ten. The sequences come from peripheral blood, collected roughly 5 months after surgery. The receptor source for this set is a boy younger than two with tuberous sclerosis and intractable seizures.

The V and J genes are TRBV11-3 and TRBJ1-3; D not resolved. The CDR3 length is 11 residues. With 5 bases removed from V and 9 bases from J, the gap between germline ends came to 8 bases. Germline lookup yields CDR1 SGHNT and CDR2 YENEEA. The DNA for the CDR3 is TGTGCCAGCAGCACACGGACCACCATATATTTT. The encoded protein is CASSTRTTIYF. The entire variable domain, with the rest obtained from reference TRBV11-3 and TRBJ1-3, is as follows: EAGVVQSPRYKIIEKKQPVAFWCNPISGHNTLYWYLQNLGQGPELLIRYENEEAVDDSQLPKDRFSAERLKGVDSTLKIQPAELGDSAVYLCASSTRTTIYFGEGSWLTVV.

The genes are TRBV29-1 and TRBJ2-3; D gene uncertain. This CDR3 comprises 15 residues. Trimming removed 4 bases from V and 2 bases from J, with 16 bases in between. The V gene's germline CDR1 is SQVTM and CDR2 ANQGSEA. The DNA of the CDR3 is TGCAGCGTTGGCCCCAAGGCGGATAACACAGATACGCAGTATTTT. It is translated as CSVGPKADNTDTQYF.

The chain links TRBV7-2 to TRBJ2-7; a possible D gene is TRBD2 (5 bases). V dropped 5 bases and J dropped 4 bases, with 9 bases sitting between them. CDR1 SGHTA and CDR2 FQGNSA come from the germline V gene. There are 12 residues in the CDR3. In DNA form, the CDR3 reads TGTGCCAGCAGCCTTAGCGAGTACGAGCAGTACTTC. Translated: CASSLSEYEQYF.

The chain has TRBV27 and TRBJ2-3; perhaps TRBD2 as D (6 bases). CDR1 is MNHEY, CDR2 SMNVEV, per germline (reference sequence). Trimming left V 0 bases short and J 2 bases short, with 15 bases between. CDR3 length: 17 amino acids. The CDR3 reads CASSLSVDYLSTDTQYF. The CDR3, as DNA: TGTGCCAGCAGTTTATCTGTGGACTACCTTTCCACAGATACGCAGTATTTT.

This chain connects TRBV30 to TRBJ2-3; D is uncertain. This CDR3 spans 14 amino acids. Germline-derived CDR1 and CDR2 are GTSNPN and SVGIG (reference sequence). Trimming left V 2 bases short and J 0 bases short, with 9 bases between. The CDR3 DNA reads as TGTGCCTGGAGTCTCTACTCTAGCACAGATACGCAGTATTTT. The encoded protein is CAWSLYSSTDTQYF.

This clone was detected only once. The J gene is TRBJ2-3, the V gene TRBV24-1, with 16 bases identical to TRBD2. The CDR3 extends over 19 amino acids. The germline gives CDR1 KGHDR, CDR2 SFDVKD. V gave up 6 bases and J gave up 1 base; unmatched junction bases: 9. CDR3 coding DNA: TGTGCCACCAGTCCGGGACTAGCGGGGGGGCCCTCGGGCACAGATACGCAGTATTTT. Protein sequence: CATSPGLAGGPSGTDTQYF.

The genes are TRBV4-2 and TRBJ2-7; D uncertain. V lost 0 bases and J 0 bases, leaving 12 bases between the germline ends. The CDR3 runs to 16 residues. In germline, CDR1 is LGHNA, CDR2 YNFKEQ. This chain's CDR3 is CASSQEASLSSYEQYF. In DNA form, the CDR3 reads TGTGCCAGCAGCCAAGAAGCAAGCCTGAGCTCCTACGAGCAGTACTTC.

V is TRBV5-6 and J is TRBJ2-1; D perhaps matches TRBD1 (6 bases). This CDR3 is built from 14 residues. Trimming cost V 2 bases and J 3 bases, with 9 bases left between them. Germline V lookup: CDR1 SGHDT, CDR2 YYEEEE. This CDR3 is CASSFTGIYNEQFF. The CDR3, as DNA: TGTGCCAGCAGCTTTACAGGGATCTACAATGAGCAGTTCTTC.

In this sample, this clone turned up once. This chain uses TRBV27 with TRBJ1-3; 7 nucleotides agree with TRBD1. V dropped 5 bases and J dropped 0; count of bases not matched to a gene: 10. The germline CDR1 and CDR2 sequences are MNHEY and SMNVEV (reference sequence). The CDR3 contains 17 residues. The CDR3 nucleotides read TGTGCCAGCAGTGCTCTAACCGGGACAGCCTCTGGAAACACCATATATTTT. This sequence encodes CASSALTGTASGNTIYF.

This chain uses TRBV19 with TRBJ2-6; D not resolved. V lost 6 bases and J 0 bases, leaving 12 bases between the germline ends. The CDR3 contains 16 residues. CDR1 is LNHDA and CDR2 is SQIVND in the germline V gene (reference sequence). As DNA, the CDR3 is TGTGCCAGTAGAGAAGTTAGGCCCTCTGGGGCCAACGTCCTGACTTTC. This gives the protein CASREVRPSGANVLTF.

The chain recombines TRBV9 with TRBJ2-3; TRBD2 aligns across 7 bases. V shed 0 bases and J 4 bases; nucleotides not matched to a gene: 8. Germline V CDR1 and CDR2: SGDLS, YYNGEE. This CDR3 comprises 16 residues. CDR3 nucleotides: TGTGCCAGCAGCGTAGCGGGGCGGGAGTTGTCAGATACGCAGTATTTT. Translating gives CASSVAGRELSDTQYF. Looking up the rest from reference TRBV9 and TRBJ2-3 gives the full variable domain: DSGVTQTPKHLITATGQRVTLRCSPRSGDLSVYWYQQSLDQGLQFLIQYYNGEERAKGNILERFSAQQFPDLHSELNLSSLELGDSALYFCASSVAGRELSDTQYFGPGTRLTVL.

CDR3 in amino acids: CASSPTGTANYGYTF. CDR3 bases: TGTGCCAGCAGCCCCACCGGGACAGCTAACTATGGCTACACCTTC. This chain connects TRBV6-6 to TRBJ1-2; TRBD1 agrees at 7 bases. Germline V gene sequence: CDR1 MNHNY, CDR2 SVGAGI (reference sequence). With V trimmed by 6 bases and J by 0 bases, 7 bases remained unmatched. This CDR3 has 15 amino acids.

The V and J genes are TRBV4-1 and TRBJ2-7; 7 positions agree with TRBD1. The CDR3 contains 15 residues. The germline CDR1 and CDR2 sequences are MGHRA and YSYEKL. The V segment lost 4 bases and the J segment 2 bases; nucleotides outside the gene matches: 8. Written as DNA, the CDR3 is TGCGCCAGCAGCCCCCGGGCAGGGGGAACCTACGAGCAGTACTTC. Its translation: CASSPRAGGTYEQYF.

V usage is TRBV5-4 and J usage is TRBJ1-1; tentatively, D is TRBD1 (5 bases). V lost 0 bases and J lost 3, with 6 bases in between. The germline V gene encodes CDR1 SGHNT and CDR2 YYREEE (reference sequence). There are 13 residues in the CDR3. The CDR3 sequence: CASSLAGDTEAFF. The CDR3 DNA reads TGTGCCAGCAGCTTGGCGGGGGACACTGAAGCTTTCTTT.

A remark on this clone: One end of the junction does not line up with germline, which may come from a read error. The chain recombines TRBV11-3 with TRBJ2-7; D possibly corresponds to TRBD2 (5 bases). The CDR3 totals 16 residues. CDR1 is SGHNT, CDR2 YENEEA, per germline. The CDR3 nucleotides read TGTGCCAGCAGCGATACTTTTGGGAGACGTCCCTACGGGCAGTACTTC. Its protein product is CASSDTFGRRPYGQYF.

CDR3 DNA sequence: TGTGCCAGCGATTCTCTGTATTCATACCTGAGCAATCAGCCCCAGCATTTT. Translating it yields CASDSLYSYLSNQPQHF. This chain connects TRBV28 to TRBJ1-5; D gene unclear. This CDR3 has 17 residues. CDR1 MDHEN and CDR2 SYDVKM come from the germline V gene. V gave up 8 bases and J gave up 1 base, with 21 bases separating them.

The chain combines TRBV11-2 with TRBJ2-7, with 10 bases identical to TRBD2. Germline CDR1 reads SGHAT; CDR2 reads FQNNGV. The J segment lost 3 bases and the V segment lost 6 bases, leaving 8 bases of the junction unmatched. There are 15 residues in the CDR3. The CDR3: CASSLEASGGYEQYF. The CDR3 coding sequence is TGTGCCAGCAGTCTAGAGGCTAGCGGGGGCTACGAGCAGTACTTC.

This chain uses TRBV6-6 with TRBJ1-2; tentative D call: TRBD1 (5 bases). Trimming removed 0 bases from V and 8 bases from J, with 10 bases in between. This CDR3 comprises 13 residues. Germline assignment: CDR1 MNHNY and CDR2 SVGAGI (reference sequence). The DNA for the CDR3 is TGTGCCAGCAGTTACTCGGGGGATCAGGGCTACACCTTC. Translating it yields CASSYSGDQGYTF.

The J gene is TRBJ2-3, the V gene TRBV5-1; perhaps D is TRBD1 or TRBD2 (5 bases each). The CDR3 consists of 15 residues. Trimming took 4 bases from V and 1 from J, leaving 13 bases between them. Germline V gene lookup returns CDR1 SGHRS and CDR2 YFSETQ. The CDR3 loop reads CASSPGMGGTDTQYF. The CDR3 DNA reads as TGCGCCAGCAGCCCCGGCATGGGGGGCACAGATACGCAGTATTTT.

CDR3 nucleotide sequence: TGTGCCAGCAGTTACTCAGTCAGGGGATACACTGAAGCTTTCTTT. Its translation is CASSYSVRGYTEAFF. The chain is built from TRBV6-5 and TRBJ1-1, with D perhaps TRBD1 (6 bases). Trimming pared 0 bases from V and 3 bases from J, leaving 11 bases between. The CDR3 is 15 residues long. Germline V gives CDR1 MNHEY, CDR2 SVGAGI.

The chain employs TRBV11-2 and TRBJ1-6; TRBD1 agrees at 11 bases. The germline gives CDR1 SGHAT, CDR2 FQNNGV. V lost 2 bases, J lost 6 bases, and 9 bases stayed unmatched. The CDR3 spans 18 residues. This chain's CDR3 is CASSLHFGGQGVNSPLHF. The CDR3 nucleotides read TGTGCCAGCAGCTTACATTTCGGGGGACAGGGGGTTAATTCACCCCTCCACTTT.

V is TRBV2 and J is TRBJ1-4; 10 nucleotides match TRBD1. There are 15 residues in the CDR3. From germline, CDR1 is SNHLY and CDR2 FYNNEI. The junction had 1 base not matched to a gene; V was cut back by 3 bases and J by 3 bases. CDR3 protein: CASSETGGPNEKLFF. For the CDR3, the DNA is TGTGCCAGCAGTGAGACAGGGGGCCCTAATGAAAAACTGTTTTTT. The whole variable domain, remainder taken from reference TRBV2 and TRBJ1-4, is EPEVTQTPSHQVTQMGQEVILRCVPISNHLYFYWYRQILGQKVEFLVSFYNNEISEKSEIFDDQFSVERPDGSNFTLKIRSTKLEDSAMYFCASSETGGPNEKLFFGSGTQLSVL.

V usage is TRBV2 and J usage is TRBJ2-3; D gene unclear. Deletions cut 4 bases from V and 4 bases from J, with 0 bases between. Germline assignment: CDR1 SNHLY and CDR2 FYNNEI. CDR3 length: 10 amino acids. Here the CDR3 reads CASSADTQYF. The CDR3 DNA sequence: TGTGCCAGCAGTGCAGATACGCAGTATTTT.

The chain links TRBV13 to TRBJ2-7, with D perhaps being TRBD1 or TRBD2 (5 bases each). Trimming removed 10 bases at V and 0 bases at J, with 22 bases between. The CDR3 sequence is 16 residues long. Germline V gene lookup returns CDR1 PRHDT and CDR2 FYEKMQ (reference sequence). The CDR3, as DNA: TGTGCCACTCAGCATTTACTAGACAGTAGCTCCTACGAGCAGTACTTC. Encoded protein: CATQHLLDSSSYEQYF.

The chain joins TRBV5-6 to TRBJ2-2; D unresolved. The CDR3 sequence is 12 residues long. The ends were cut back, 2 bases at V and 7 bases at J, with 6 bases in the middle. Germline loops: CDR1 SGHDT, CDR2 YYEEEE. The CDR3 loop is CASSLGIGELFF. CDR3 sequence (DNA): TGTGCCAGCAGCTTAGGGATCGGGGAGCTGTTTTTT.

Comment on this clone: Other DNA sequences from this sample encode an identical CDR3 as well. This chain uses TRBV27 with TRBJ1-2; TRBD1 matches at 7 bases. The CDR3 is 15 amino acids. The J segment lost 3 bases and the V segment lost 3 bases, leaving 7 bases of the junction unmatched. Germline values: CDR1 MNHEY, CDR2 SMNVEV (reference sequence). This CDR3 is CASSFRTGTHYGYTF. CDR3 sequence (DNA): TGTGCCAGCAGTTTCCGGACAGGAACCCACTATGGCTACACCTTC.

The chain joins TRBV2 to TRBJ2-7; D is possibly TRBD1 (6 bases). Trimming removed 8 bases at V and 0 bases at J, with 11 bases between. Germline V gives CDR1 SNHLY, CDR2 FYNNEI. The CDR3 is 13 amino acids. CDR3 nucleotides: TGTGCCAGCCTGGACAGAGCCTCCTACGAGCAGTACTTC. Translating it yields CASLDRASYEQYF.

The chain's CDR3 is CASSPRQGARADTQYF. For the CDR3, the DNA is TGTGCCAGCAGCCCCCGACAGGGGGCGAGGGCAGATACGCAGTATTTT. The gene calls are TRBV9 and TRBJ2-3, with 10 bases identical to TRBD1. The V gene end was trimmed by 4 bases and the J gene end by 4 bases; junction bases not matched to a gene: 9. The CDR3 runs 16 residues. In germline, CDR1 is SGDLS, CDR2 YYNGEE.